The 21 T cell receptor beta chains listed next were all sequenced from one sample in a study of metastatic and nonmetastatic thyroid tumors. Every patient underwent thyroid surgery untreated. TCRdb ran MiXCR on the PCR reads. The sample includes about 15,000 clones, around 25% of them seen just once. The sample taken for sequencing was adjacent normal tissue. These receptor sequences come from a female donor with papillary thyroid cancer or a benign thyroid nodule (not recorded which). Some clones in this sample may be carry-over from other donors' samples.

The V call is TRBV10-2, the J call TRBJ2-3; D is uncertain. CDR3 length: 13 residues. The V gene lost 7 bases and the J gene lost 6 bases, with 14 bases spanning the gap. Germline V gene lookup returns CDR1 WSHSY and CDR2 SAAADI. CDR3 coding DNA: TGCGCCAGCAACCCTACCGGACCGGATACGCAGTATTTT. Its translation is CASNPTGPDTQYF.

The chain uses TRBV20-1 and TRBJ1-1; D may be TRBD1 (6 bases). This CDR3 comprises 14 residues. The ends were cut back, 1 base at V and 1 base at J, with 10 bases in the middle. The V gene's germline CDR1 is DFQATT and CDR2 SNEGSKA (reference sequence). The CDR3, as DNA: TGCAGTGCTAGAGGCGGGGGGCCGAACACTGAAGCTTTCTTT. This codes for CSARGGGPNTEAFF.

This clone was seen repeatedly, ten times or more. The rearrangement joins TRBV3-1 to TRBJ2-2; D gene unclear. The CDR3 runs to 14 residues. Per germline, CDR1 LGHDT and CDR2 YNNKEL (reference sequence). Trimming took 4 bases from V and 6 from J, leaving 12 bases between them. As DNA, the CDR3 is TGTGCCAGCAGCCTTGACATAGGACCCGGGGAGCTGTTTTTT. This gives the protein CASSLDIGPGELFF.

This clone was detected only a few times. The chain carries TRBV7-2 and TRBJ2-7; 11 bases agree with TRBD2. This CDR3 is 15 amino acids long. Germline CDR1 SGHTA, CDR2 FQGNSA. Trimming took 7 bases from V and 0 from J; bases not matched to a gene: 5. The CDR3 DNA reads as TGTGCCAGCACCTTCGGGACTAGCGGCTCCTACGAGCAGTACTTC. Translation gives CASTFGTSGSYEQYF.

The CDR3 nucleotides read TGTGCCAGCAGTTCGGGGGGGTCCAGCCCCAATCAGCCCCAGCATTTT. Translating it yields CASSSGGSSPNQPQHF. The chain recombines TRBV28 with TRBJ1-5; D is possibly TRBD1 (5 bases). Germline CDR1 reads MDHEN; CDR2 reads SYDVKM. V gave up 4 bases and J gave up 3 bases, with 16 bases separating them. The CDR3 length is 16 residues.

This clone was counted only a few times. V and J are TRBV11-2 and TRBJ2-7; D not resolved. From germline, CDR1 is SGHAT and CDR2 FQNNGV. This CDR3 has 11 residues. V lost 0 bases to trimming and J lost 12 bases, with 9 bases between them. CDR3 region: CASSLEQIMYF. In DNA, the CDR3 is TGTGCCAGCAGCTTAGAGCAGATAATGTACTTC.

This clone qualifies as medium-sized. This rearrangement joins TRBV11-3 to TRBJ1-1; the D gene is possibly TRBD1 (6 bases). Trimming took off 5 bases at V and 8 bases at J, with 12 bases between the two ends. The CDR3 covers 12 residues. Germline assignment: CDR1 SGHNT and CDR2 YENEEA. The CDR3 DNA reads as TGTGCCAGCAGCGCCCGAACAGGGGAAGCTTTCTTT. Its protein product is CASSARTGEAFF.

This clone qualifies as medium-sized. The rearrangement links TRBV6-1 to TRBJ2-1; TRBD1 matches at 9 bases. Looked up from germline, CDR1 is MNHNS and CDR2 is SASEGT. There are 14 residues in the CDR3. J gave up 12 bases and V 5 bases, and 11 bases lay outside the gene matches. The CDR3 here is CASSPWTGEFWQFF. The CDR3 DNA follows: TGTGCCAGCAGTCCCTGGACAGGGGAGTTTTGGCAGTTCTTC.

The chain links TRBV11-2 to TRBJ2-3, with D uncertain. CDR1 SGHAT and CDR2 FQNNGV come from the germline V gene. The CDR3 extends over 13 amino acids. V was clipped by 5 bases and J by 6 bases, with 12 bases between them. CDR3 residues: CASSPGPSDTQYF. For the CDR3, the DNA is TGTGCCAGCAGCCCAGGACCTAGTGATACGCAGTATTTT.

In this sample, this clone is medium-sized (0.01 to 0.1%). The rearrangement uses TRBV27 and TRBJ2-2; D perhaps matches TRBD1 (5 bases). Trimming took 6 bases from V and 6 from J, leaving 17 bases between them. CDR3 length: 15 amino acids. The germline CDR1 and CDR2 sequences are MNHEY and SMNVEV (reference sequence). The CDR3 DNA sequence: TGTGCCAGCAGATTAGCTAGGACACCGGCCGGGGAGCTGTTTTTT. Encoded protein: CASRLARTPAGELFF.

The V gene is TRBV30, the J gene TRBJ1-2, with D unresolved. CDR3 length: 14 amino acids. The V gene lost 0 bases and the J gene lost 2 bases, with 10 bases spanning the gap. Germline CDR1 and CDR2: GTSNPN and SVGIG (reference sequence). The CDR3 here is CAWSVQQWNYGYTF. The CDR3 DNA is TGTGCCTGGAGTGTACAACAGTGGAACTATGGCTACACCTTC.

This clone came up once. This chain links TRBV2 with TRBJ2-2; TRBD2 aligns across 7 bases. The CDR3 has 13 residues. Germline V gene data show CDR1 as SNHLY and CDR2 as FYNNEI. The DNA for the CDR3 is TGTTACATCAGAGATGGACTAGCCGGGGAGCTGTTTTTT. Its translation is CYIRDGLAGELFF.

This clone was seen ten or more times. The CDR3 loop is CASSQGQGGIYGYTF. CDR3 nucleotides: TGTGCCAGCAGTCAGGGACAGGGCGGCATCTATGGCTACACCTTC. V usage is TRBV12-3 or TRBV12-4 and J usage is TRBJ1-2; 9 nucleotides agree with TRBD1. This CDR3 is built from 15 residues. Trimming cost V 5 bases and J 4 bases; bases outside gene matches: 8.

This clone was observed many times. The chain has TRBV12-3 or TRBV12-4 and TRBJ2-7; possible D gene TRBD2, 6 bases. Trimming took 3 bases from V and 0 from J, leaving 9 bases between them. CDR3 length: 14 amino acids. The CDR3 nucleotides are TGTGCCAGCAGTTTTTTCGGGGGCTCCTACGAGCAGTACTTC. Its protein product is CASSFFGGSYEQYF.

This clone came up a few times. This chain uses TRBV12-3 or TRBV12-4 with TRBJ2-7, with D possibly TRBD2 on 6 matching bases. This CDR3 comprises 13 residues. The V end lost 3 bases, the J end lost 3 bases, and 9 bases lay between the germline ends. The CDR3 here is CASSFGGGYEQYV. Written as DNA, the CDR3 is TGTGCCAGCAGTTTCGGGGGTGGCTACGAGCAGTACGTC.

This clone was detected only a few times. This rearrangement joins TRBV19 to TRBJ2-1; 8 nucleotides agree with TRBD2. CDR3 length: 17 amino acids. The V gene end was trimmed by 3 bases and the J gene end by 0 bases; junction bases not matched to a gene: 7. Germline CDR1 LNHDA, CDR2 SQIVND (reference sequence). The CDR3 loop is CASSITSGEVSYNEQFF. The CDR3, as DNA: TGTGCCAGTAGTATTACTAGCGGAGAGGTCTCCTACAATGAGCAGTTCTTC.

This clone was observed a single time. The chain couples TRBV5-1 to TRBJ2-5; D ambiguous. CDR3 size: 15 residues. V lost 1 base to trimming and J lost 2 bases, with 12 bases between them. The germline V gene has CDR1 SGHRS and CDR2 YFSETQ. CDR3 sequence reads: CASSLLQPTQETQYF. In DNA, the CDR3 is TGCGCCAGCAGCTTGTTACAGCCAACTCAAGAGACCCAGTACTTC.

V and J are TRBV12-3 or TRBV12-4 and TRBJ2-7; D is perhaps TRBD1 (6 bases). The CDR3 runs 14 residues. V was cut by 1 base and J by 3 bases, with 10 bases left in between. The CDR3 DNA follows: TGTGCCAGCAGTTTAGGGGCAGGGGTCTACGAGCAGTACTTC. Translating gives CASSLGAGVYEQYF.

The gene calls are TRBV12-3 or TRBV12-4 and TRBJ2-4, with D perhaps matching TRBD2 (7 bases). Trimming stripped 3 bases from V and 7 bases from J, with 13 bases between. The CDR3 covers 14 residues. CDR3 nucleotides: TGTGCCAGCAGTTTTGGCGGGGGCGAGAACATTCAGTACTTC. Protein sequence: CASSFGGGENIQYF.

J is TRBJ1-1 and V is TRBV6-1; no definite D call. Germline loops: CDR1 MNHNS, CDR2 SASEGT. The CDR3 runs 13 residues. Trimming stripped 10 bases from V and 3 bases from J, with 15 bases between. Written as DNA, the CDR3 is TGTGCCACCACGAACCGTAAGGACACTGAAGCTTTCTTT. It yields the protein CATTNRKDTEAFF.

The V and J genes are TRBV2 and TRBJ1-6; D not certain. This CDR3 contains 14 residues. Germline V gene data show CDR1 as SNHLY and CDR2 as FYNNEI. V was shortened by 6 bases and J by 6 bases, with 12 bases between the two germline ends. The CDR3 sequence is CASRTDGPNSPLHF. The CDR3 coding sequence is TGTGCCAGCAGGACGGACGGTCCTAATTCACCCCTCCACTTT.